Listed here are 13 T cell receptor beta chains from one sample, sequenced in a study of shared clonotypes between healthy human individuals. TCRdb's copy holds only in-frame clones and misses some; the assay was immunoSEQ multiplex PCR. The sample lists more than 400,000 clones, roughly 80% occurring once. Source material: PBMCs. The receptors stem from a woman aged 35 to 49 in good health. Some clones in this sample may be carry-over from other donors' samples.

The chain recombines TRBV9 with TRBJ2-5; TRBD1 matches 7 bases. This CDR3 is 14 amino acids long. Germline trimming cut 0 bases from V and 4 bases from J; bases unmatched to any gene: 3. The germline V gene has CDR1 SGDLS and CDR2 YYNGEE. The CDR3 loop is CASSVGAGGETQYF. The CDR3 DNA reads TGTGCCAGCAGCGTAGGGGCAGGGGGAGAGACCCAGTACTTC.

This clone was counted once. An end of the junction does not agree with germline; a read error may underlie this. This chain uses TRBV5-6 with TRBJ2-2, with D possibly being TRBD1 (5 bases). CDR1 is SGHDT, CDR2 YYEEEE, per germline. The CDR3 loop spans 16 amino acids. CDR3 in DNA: TGTGCCAGCAGCCTACAGGCATCTTTGAACACCGGTGAGCTGTTTTTT. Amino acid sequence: CASSLQASLNTGELFF.

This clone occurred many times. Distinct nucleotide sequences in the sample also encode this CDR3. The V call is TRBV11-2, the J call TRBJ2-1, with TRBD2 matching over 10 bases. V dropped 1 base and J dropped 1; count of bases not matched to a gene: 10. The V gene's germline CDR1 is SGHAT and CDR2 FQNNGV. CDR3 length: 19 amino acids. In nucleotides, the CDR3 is TGTGCCAGCAGCTTAGGGAGGAAAATAGCGGGGGGATCCTACAATGAGCAGTTCTTC. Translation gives CASSLGRKIAGGSYNEQFF.

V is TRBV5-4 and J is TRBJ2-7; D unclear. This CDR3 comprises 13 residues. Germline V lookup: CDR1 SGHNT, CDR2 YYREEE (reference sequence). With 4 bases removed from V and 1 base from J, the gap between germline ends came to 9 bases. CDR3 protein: CASSPVTSYEQYF. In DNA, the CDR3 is TGTGCCAGCAGCCCAGTCACGTCCTACGAGCAGTACTTC.

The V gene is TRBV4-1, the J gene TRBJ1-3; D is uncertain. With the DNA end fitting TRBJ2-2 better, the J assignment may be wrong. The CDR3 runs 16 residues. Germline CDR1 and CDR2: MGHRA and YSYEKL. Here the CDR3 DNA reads TGCGCCAGCAGCCAAGATGTTGGTGGAGAGACCGGGGAGCTGTTTTTT. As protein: CASSQDVGGETGELFF.

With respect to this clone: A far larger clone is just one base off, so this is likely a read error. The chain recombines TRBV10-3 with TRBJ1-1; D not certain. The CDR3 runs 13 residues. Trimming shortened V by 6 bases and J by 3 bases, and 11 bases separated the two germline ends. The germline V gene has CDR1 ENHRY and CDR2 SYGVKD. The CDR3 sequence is CAIRLYADTEAFF. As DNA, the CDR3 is TGTGCCATCAGACTGTACGCGGACACTGAAGCTTTCTTT.

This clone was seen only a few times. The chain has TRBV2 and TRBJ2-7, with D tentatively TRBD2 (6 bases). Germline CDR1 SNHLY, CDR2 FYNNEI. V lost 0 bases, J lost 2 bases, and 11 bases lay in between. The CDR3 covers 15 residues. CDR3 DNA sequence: TGTGCCAGCAGTGAAGCGCGGGGCTTCCCCTACGAGCAGTACTTC. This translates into CASSEARGFPYEQYF.

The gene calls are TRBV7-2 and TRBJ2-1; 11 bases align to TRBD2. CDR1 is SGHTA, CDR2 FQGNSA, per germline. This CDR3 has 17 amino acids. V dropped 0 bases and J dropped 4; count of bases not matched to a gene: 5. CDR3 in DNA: TGTGCCAGCAGCTTAGCGGTAGCGGGAGGGGGTTACAATGAGCAGTTCTTC. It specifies CASSLAVAGGGYNEQFF.

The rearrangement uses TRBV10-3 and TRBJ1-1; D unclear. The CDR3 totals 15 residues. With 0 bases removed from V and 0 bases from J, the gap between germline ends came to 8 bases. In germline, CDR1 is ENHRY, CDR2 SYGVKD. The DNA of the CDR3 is TGTGCCATCAGTGAGTCAGTCAGAATGAACACTGAAGCTTTCTTT. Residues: CAISESVRMNTEAFF.

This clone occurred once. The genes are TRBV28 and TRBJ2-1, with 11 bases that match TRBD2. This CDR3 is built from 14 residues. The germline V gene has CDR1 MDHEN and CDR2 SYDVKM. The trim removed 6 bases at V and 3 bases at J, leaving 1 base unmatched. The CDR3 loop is CASSGTSGYNEQFF. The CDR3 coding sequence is TGTGCCAGCAGCGGGACTAGCGGCTACAATGAGCAGTTCTTC.

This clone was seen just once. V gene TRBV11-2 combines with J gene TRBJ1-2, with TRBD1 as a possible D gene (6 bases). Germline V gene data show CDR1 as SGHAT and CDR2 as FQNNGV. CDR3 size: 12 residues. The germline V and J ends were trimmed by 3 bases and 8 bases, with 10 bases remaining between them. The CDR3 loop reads CASSFTGRGYTF. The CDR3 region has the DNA TGTGCCAGCAGCTTCACAGGGCGCGGCTACACCTTC.

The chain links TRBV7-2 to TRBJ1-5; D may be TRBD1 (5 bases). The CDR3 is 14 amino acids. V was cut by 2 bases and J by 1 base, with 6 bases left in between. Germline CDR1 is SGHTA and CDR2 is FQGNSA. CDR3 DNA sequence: TGTGCCAGCAGCTTACGGGGCAGCAATCAGCCCCAGCATTTT. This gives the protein CASSLRGSNQPQHF.

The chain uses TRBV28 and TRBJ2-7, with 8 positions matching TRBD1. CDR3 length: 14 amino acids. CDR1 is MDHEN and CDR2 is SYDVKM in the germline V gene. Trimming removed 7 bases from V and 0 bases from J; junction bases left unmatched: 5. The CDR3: CASTQGASSYEQYF. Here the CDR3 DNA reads TGTGCCAGCACCCAGGGGGCCAGCTCCTACGAGCAGTACTTC.